The 21 T cell receptor beta chains below all came from one sample that was sequenced in a study of blood T cell repertoires in COVID-19. Libraries were prepared by immunoSEQ multiplex PCR; TCRdb keeps only in-frame clonotypes and omits some of them. The sample holds roughly 76,000 clones, about nine tenths seen once. Material: peripheral blood. Receptors originate from a woman older than 75 with active or convalescent COVID-19.

This chain connects TRBV5-6 to TRBJ2-7, with TRBD1 matching over 7 bases. Germline CDR1 and CDR2: SGHDT and YYEEEE. The CDR3 sequence is 15 residues long. With V trimmed by 2 bases and J by 2 bases, 7 bases remained unmatched. The CDR3 loop reads CASSFIGQGAYEQYF. In DNA form, the CDR3 reads TGTGCCAGCAGCTTTATAGGTCAGGGGGCCTACGAGCAGTACTTC.

V and J are TRBV12-3 or TRBV12-4 and TRBJ1-2; D uncertain. This CDR3 region has 12 residues. Trimming stripped 3 bases from V and 4 bases from J, with 6 bases between. The CDR3 sequence: CASSFSVYGYTF. The CDR3 nucleotides read TGTGCCAGCAGTTTCTCTGTCTATGGCTACACCTTC.

The rearrangement uses TRBV3-1 (or the pseudogene TRBV3-2) and TRBJ2-1; tentative D call: TRBD2 (5 bases). The CDR3 contains 15 residues. Germline V gene data show CDR1 as LGHDT and CDR2 as YNNKEL (reference sequence). V lost 4 bases and J 5 bases, leaving 15 bases between the germline ends. For the CDR3, the DNA is TGTGCCAGCAGCCTAGAACTAGTGAGCAACAATGAGCAGTTCTTC. It translates to CASSLELVSNNEQFF.

The genes are TRBV14 and TRBJ2-1; 12 bases match TRBD1. V trimming: 5 bases; J trimming: 8 bases; junction bases outside the gene matches: 10. CDR3 length: 16 amino acids. Germline V lookup: CDR1 SGHDN, CDR2 FVKESK. The CDR3 DNA sequence: TGTGCCAGCAGCAGCCTCGGGACAGGGGGCGGCCATGAGCAGTTCTTC. This gives the protein CASSSLGTGGGHEQFF.

The V call is TRBV19, the J call TRBJ2-2; no clear D gene. Trimming cost V 2 bases and J 1 base, with 5 bases left between them. This CDR3 has 14 amino acids. Looked up from germline, CDR1 is LNHDA and CDR2 is SQIVND (reference sequence). The DNA for the CDR3 is TGTGCCAGTAGTATATCGGGGAACACCGGGGAGCTGTTTTTT. Translation gives CASSISGNTGELFF. Full variable domain (outside the CDR3, taken from reference TRBV19 and TRBJ2-2): DGGITQSPKYLFRKEGQNVTLSCEQNLNHDAMYWYRQDPGQGLRLIYYSQIVNDFQKGDIAEGYSVSREKKESFPLTVTSAQKNPTAFYLCASSISGNTGELFFGEGSRLTVL.

The V call is TRBV25-1, the J call TRBJ1-4; D not certain. The germline gives CDR1 MGHDK, CDR2 SYGVNS. Trimming removed 2 bases at V and 14 bases at J, with 9 bases between. The CDR3 covers 11 residues. The CDR3 DNA is TGTGCCAGCAGTGAACGTTGGGCCCTGTTTTTT. Translation gives CASSERWALFF.

The chain has TRBV9 and TRBJ2-3, with TRBD1 as a possible D gene (6 bases). The V end was cut by 3 bases, the J end by 2 bases, with 13 bases between. Germline V gene sequence: CDR1 SGDLS, CDR2 YYNGEE. This CDR3 has 15 residues. CDR3 nucleotide sequence: TGTGCCAGCAGCGCCCAGACAGGTTTCACAGATACGCAGTATTTT. As protein: CASSAQTGFTDTQYF.

This CDR3 is CAWRKATSGGIKETQYF. The CDR3 DNA is TGTGCCTGGAGAAAGGCGACTAGCGGGGGAATTAAAGAGACCCAGTACTTC. This chain uses TRBV30 with TRBJ2-5; 12 bases line up with TRBD2. V dropped 3 bases and J dropped 3; count of bases not matched to a gene: 11. In germline, CDR1 is GTSNPN, CDR2 SVGIG (reference sequence). The length of the CDR3 is 17 residues.

The chain has TRBV19 and TRBJ2-4; 7 bases are shared with TRBD1. With V trimmed by 3 bases and J by 5 bases, 4 bases remained unmatched. The CDR3 is 14 residues long. Germline-derived CDR1 and CDR2 are LNHDA and SQIVND (reference sequence). CDR3 bases: TGTGCCAGTAGTATCCCGGGACAGCAAAACATTCAGTACTTC. Translation: CASSIPGQQNIQYF.

This sequence joins TRBV19 and TRBJ1-2; 9 bases match TRBD1. CDR1 LNHDA and CDR2 SQIVND come from the germline V gene (reference sequence). V lost 4 bases to trimming and J lost 5 bases; unmatched junction nucleotides: 11. There are 16 residues in the CDR3. In nucleotides, the CDR3 is TGTGCCAGTAGTACCCCGGGACAGGGTCCCTTATATGGCTACACCTTC. Its protein is CASSTPGQGPLYGYTF.

This chain joins TRBV18 and TRBJ2-7; D perhaps matches TRBD1 (5 bases). The V and J ends lost 0 bases and 4 bases respectively, with 7 bases between them. CDR1 is KGHSH, CDR2 LQKENI, per germline. The CDR3 consists of 13 residues. This chain's CDR3 is CASSPPGVYEQYF. The CDR3 nucleotides read TGTGCCAGCTCACCACCAGGGGTTTACGAGCAGTACTTC. The variable domain in full, completed from reference TRBV18 and TRBJ2-7, reads NAGVMQNPRHLVRRRGQEARLRCSPMKGHSHVYWYRQLPEEGLKFMVYLQKENIIDESGMPKERFSAEFPKEGPSILRIQQVVRGDSAAYFCASSPPGVYEQYFGPGTRLTVT.

The rearrangement joins TRBV7-2 to TRBJ2-7; TRBD1 agrees at 7 bases. The V gene end was trimmed by 5 bases and the J gene end by 1 base; junction bases not matched to a gene: 8. The CDR3 has 15 residues. The germline gives CDR1 SGHTA, CDR2 FQGNSA. CDR3 amino acids: CASSLPGQLSYEQYF. As DNA, the CDR3 is TGTGCCAGCAGCCTCCCGGGACAGCTATCCTACGAGCAGTACTTC.

V is TRBV19 and J is TRBJ1-4; D gene uncertain. CDR3 length: 14 residues. V lost 7 bases to trimming and J lost 0 bases, with 9 bases between them. Germline V gene data show CDR1 as LNHDA and CDR2 as SQIVND (reference sequence). The CDR3 reads CASTEDPTNEKLFF. The CDR3 nucleotides read TGTGCCAGTACGGAGGACCCAACTAATGAAAAACTGTTTTTT.

V usage is TRBV5-1 and J usage is TRBJ1-1, with TRBD1 as a possible D gene (6 bases). The V gene lost 4 bases and the J gene lost 2 bases, with 9 bases spanning the gap. The CDR3 covers 13 residues. Germline V lookup: CDR1 SGHRS, CDR2 YFSETQ. CDR3: CASSPQGNTEAFF. DNA of the CDR3: TGCGCCAGCAGCCCACAGGGAAACACTGAAGCTTTCTTT.

V is TRBV7-2 and J is TRBJ2-3, with D unclear. Germline CDR1 and CDR2: SGHTA and FQGNSA. Trimming pared 3 bases from V and 2 bases from J, leaving 9 bases between. This CDR3 has 14 residues. The CDR3 DNA sequence: TGTGCCAGCAGCTTCGGGTCGAACACAGATACGCAGTATTTT. It specifies CASSFGSNTDTQYF.

This sequence joins TRBV19 and TRBJ2-7; TRBD1 matches 10 bases. The CDR3 has 13 residues. Trimming removed 8 bases from V and 5 bases from J; junction bases left unmatched: 6. Germline CDR1 LNHDA, CDR2 SQIVND (reference sequence). CDR3 loop: CASAGQGPHEQYF. The CDR3 DNA reads as TGTGCCAGTGCGGGACAGGGGCCCCACGAGCAGTACTTC.

The genes are TRBV28 and TRBJ2-7, with TRBD1 matching over 9 bases. V lost 4 bases and J lost 3; bases outside the gene matches: 7. The CDR3 consists of 15 residues. Germline V lookup: CDR1 MDHEN, CDR2 SYDVKM. The DNA of the CDR3 is TGTGCCAGCAGTTCGCCCCGGGACAGGGTCTACGAGCAGTACTTC. Its protein is CASSSPRDRVYEQYF.

The chain employs TRBV3-1 (or the pseudogene TRBV3-2) and TRBJ2-4; 8 bases are shared with TRBD1. Per germline, CDR1 LGHDT and CDR2 YNNKEL (reference sequence). This CDR3 comprises 15 residues. V trimming: 4 bases; J trimming: 6 bases; junction bases outside the gene matches: 8. In nucleotides, the CDR3 is TGTGCCAGCAGCCCTTCCTTGGGACAGGTAAACATTCAGTACTTC. It specifies CASSPSLGQVNIQYF.

This clone was observed once. The gene calls are TRBV7-2 and TRBJ1-5; maybe TRBD1 (5 bases). V shed 5 bases and J shed 6 bases, with 8 bases lying between them. Germline lookup yields CDR1 SGHTA and CDR2 FQGNSA. This CDR3 is built from 12 residues. The CDR3 DNA is TGTGCCAGCAGCGGGGGGATTCAGCCCCAGCATTTT. Translation: CASSGGIQPQHF.

The CDR3 coding sequence is TGTGCCAGCAGCGCCGGACTAGCAGAGACAGATACGCAGTATTTT. Residues: CASSAGLAETDTQYF. This sequence joins TRBV5-6 and TRBJ2-3; 8 nucleotides match TRBD2. With V trimmed by 4 bases and J by 3 bases, 7 bases remained unmatched. The CDR3 sequence is 15 residues long. Germline values: CDR1 SGHDT, CDR2 YYEEEE.

This rearrangement joins TRBV19 to TRBJ1-1, with TRBD1 identical over 10 bases. V lost 3 bases and J lost 5; bases outside the gene matches: 9. The CDR3 sequence is 16 residues long. CDR1 and CDR2 (germline): LNHDA, SQIVND (reference sequence). The CDR3 sequence is CASSMRTGGDQTEAFF. The CDR3 coding sequence is TGTGCCAGTAGTATGAGGACAGGGGGGGATCAGACTGAAGCTTTCTTT. The complete variable domain, with remaining parts taken from reference TRBV19 and TRBJ1-1, reads DGGITQSPKYLFRKEGQNVTLSCEQNLNHDAMYWYRQDPGQGLRLIYYSQIVNDFQKGDIAEGYSVSREKKESFPLTVTSAQKNPTAFYLCASSMRTGGDQTEAFFGQGTRLTVV.